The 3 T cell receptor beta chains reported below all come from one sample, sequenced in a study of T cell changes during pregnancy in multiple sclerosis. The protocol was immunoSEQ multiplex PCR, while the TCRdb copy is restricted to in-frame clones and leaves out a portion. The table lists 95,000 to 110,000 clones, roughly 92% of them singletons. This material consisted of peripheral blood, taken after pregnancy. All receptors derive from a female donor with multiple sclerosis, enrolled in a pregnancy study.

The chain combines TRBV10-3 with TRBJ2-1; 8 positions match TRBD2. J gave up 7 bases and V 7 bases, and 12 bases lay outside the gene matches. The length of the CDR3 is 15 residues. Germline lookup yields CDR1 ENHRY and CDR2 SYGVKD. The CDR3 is CAINRGGGGSNEQFF. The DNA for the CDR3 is TGTGCCATCAACCGGGGAGGCGGGGGGTCGAATGAGCAGTTCTTC.

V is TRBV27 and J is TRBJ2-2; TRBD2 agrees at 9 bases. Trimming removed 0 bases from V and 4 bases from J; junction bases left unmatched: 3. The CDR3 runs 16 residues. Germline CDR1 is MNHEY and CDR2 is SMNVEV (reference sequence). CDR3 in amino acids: CASSLSSGSSTGELFF. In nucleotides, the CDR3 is TGTGCCAGCAGTTTATCTAGCGGGAGTTCCACCGGGGAGCTGTTTTTT.

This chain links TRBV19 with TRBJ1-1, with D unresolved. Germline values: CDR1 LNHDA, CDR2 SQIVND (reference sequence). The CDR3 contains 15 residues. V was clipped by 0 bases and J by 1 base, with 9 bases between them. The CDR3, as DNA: TGTGCCAGTAGTATAGAAGCGCAGCCGAACACTGAAGCTTTCTTT. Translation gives CASSIEAQPNTEAFF. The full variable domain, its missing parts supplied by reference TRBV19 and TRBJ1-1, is DGGITQSPKYLFRKEGQNVTLSCEQNLNHDAMYWYRQDPGQGLRLIYYSQIVNDFQKGDIAEGYSVSREKKESFPLTVTSAQKNPTAFYLCASSIEAQPNTEAFFGQGTRLTVV.